The 20 T cell receptor beta chains below were found in one sample sequenced in a study of naive and memory T cell subsets. The beta constant-region primer was an equimolar mix of two oligonucleotides covering TRBC1 and TRBC2. Nested alpha and beta constant-region primers with the SP2 primer drove four PCR rounds on ligated cDNA. One entry per CDR3 protein results from TCRdb running MiXCR on the UMI-ligation and nested PCR reads. The sample carries over 110,000 distinct CDR3 sequences, about 20% recorded once. These receptors lack a known antigen. General study results and limits: Naive repertoires, especially CD8, held a few larger clonotypes, possibly memory cells re-expressing CD45RA.

Sequenced input: naive CD8+ T cells from blood. These receptors all stem from a human donor in good health.

This clonotype came up a few times. V and J are TRBV9 and TRBJ1-2; 8 bases map to TRBD1. The CDR3 spans 15 residues. Germline CDR1 and CDR2: SGDLS and YYNGEE. Trimming at V came to 4 bases and at J to 2 bases, leaving 7 bases not matched to a gene. CDR3 region: CASSPQGAANYGYTF. The DNA for the CDR3 is TGTGCCAGCAGCCCGCAGGGGGCTGCAAACTATGGCTACACCTTC. Full variable domain (missing parts from reference TRBV9 and TRBJ1-2): DSGVTQTPKHLITATGQRVTLRCSPRSGDLSVYWYQQSLDQGLQFLIQYYNGEERAKGNILERFSAQQFPDLHSELNLSSLELGDSALYFCASSPQGAANYGYTFGSGTRLTVV.

This chain links TRBV28 with TRBJ1-6; D not resolved. V was cut by 3 bases and J by 12 bases, with 12 bases left in between. CDR1 is MDHEN, CDR2 SYDVKM, per germline. The CDR3 contains 13 residues. CDR3 amino acids: CASSFLGSEPLHF. DNA for the CDR3: TGTGCCAGCAGTTTTCTGGGGAGCGAACCCCTCCACTTT.

This clonotype was counted between two and nine times. This chain links TRBV12-3 or TRBV12-4 with TRBJ2-7, with TRBD2 matching over 9 bases. The CDR3 contains 17 residues. After removal of 5 bases from V and 4 bases from J, the junction contained 15 bases not matched to a gene. The chain's CDR3 is CASSPFMGGRATYEQYF. CDR3 coding DNA: TGTGCCAGCAGTCCCTTTATGGGCGGGAGGGCTACGTACGAGCAGTACTTC.

This clonotype showed up just a few times. The genes are TRBV28 and TRBJ2-3; 10 bases agree with TRBD1. Germline V gene lookup returns CDR1 MDHEN and CDR2 SYDVKM. V was pared by 7 bases and J by 2 bases, with 9 bases of the junction left unmatched. CDR3 length: 16 amino acids. The CDR3 loop reads CASTQGQGVYTDTQYF. As DNA, the CDR3 is TGTGCCAGCACCCAAGGACAGGGGGTCTACACAGATACGCAGTATTTT.

This clonotype occurred a few times. The rearrangement uses TRBV6-6 and TRBJ2-7, with TRBD1 matching over 9 bases. V lost 5 bases to trimming and J lost 0 bases; unmatched junction nucleotides: 8. Germline V gene lookup returns CDR1 MNHNY and CDR2 SVGAGI (reference sequence). The CDR3 spans 16 residues. The CDR3 loop is CASSNTGGRFSYEQYF. CDR3 nucleotide sequence: TGTGCCAGCAGTAATACAGGGGGCAGATTCTCCTACGAGCAGTACTTC.

The rearrangement links TRBV27 to TRBJ2-7; tentative D call: TRBD2 (6 bases). Germline CDR1 is MNHEY and CDR2 is SMNVEV (reference sequence). The CDR3 sequence is 11 residues long. V lost 6 bases, J lost 7 bases, and 10 bases lay in between. This CDR3 is CASSYRGEQYF. CDR3 nucleotides: TGTGCCAGCAGCTACCGGGGGGAGCAGTACTTC.

This chain joins TRBV5-6 and TRBJ2-7, with D possibly being TRBD2 (6 bases). V lost 0 bases, J lost 4 bases, and 17 bases lay in between. In germline, CDR1 is SGHDT, CDR2 YYEEEE. CDR3 length: 16 residues. CDR3 in amino acids: CASSLAGGTGDYEQYF. The CDR3 DNA follows: TGTGCCAGCAGCTTGGCCGGCGGGACTGGAGATTACGAGCAGTACTTC.

This clonotype was detected only a few times. The chain couples TRBV27 to TRBJ2-7; TRBD2 is a possible D gene (7 bases). Germline assignment: CDR1 MNHEY and CDR2 SMNVEV (reference sequence). The V gene lost 5 bases and the J gene lost 3 bases, with 20 bases spanning the gap. The CDR3 length is 16 residues. The CDR3 sequence: CASSPLGGLLGYEQYF. DNA of the CDR3: TGTGCCAGCAGTCCCCTGGGGGGGCTGTTAGGCTACGAGCAGTACTTC.

This chain connects TRBV28 to TRBJ2-5; 13 nucleotides align to TRBD2. After removal of 5 bases from V and 7 bases from J, the junction contained 13 bases not matched to a gene. Germline V gene data show CDR1 as MDHEN and CDR2 as SYDVKM. CDR3 length: 17 amino acids. CDR3 in amino acids: CASSLSGLAGPGVTQYF. CDR3 bases: TGTGCCAGCAGTCTATCGGGACTAGCGGGGCCGGGGGTGACCCAGTACTTC.

This clonotype was seen a few times. The rearrangement links TRBV10-3 to TRBJ2-3; 7 nucleotides align to TRBD2. The germline gives CDR1 ENHRY, CDR2 SYGVKD. The V segment lost 7 bases and the J segment 2 bases; nucleotides outside the gene matches: 6. The CDR3 is made up of 14 amino acids. The CDR3 DNA is TGTGCCATCAAGGCACTAGCGAACACAGATACGCAGTATTTT. This translates into CAIKALANTDTQYF.

This clonotype turned up a few times. The chain is built from TRBV6-2 or TRBV6-3 and TRBJ2-3, with D unclear. Deletions cut 2 bases from V and 3 bases from J, with 6 bases between. The CDR3 is 13 amino acids. Germline CDR1 and CDR2: MNHEY and SVGEGT. CDR3 protein: CASSYGRTDTQYF. The CDR3 DNA reads TGTGCCAGCAGTTACGGCAGAACAGATACGCAGTATTTT.

This sequence joins TRBV27 and TRBJ2-1, with D maybe TRBD1 (6 bases). Trimming took off 2 bases at V and 8 bases at J, with 16 bases between the two ends. CDR3 length: 15 amino acids. Germline V gene data show CDR1 as MNHEY and CDR2 as SMNVEV (reference sequence). The CDR3 coding sequence is TGTGCCAGCAGTTTAAGTTACAGGGTGGTCGATGAGCAGTTCTTC. Its protein is CASSLSYRVVDEQFF.

The table lists this clonotype with a few counts. This rearrangement joins TRBV5-6 to TRBJ2-3; TRBD2 agrees at 14 bases. Losses at the gene ends were 5 bases for V and 4 bases for J; bases not matched to a gene: 6. Germline V CDR1 and CDR2: SGHDT, YYEEEE. This CDR3 has 16 amino acids. CDR3 region: CASSSGLAGGSDTQYF. In nucleotides, the CDR3 is TGTGCCAGCAGTTCAGGACTAGCGGGAGGATCAGATACGCAGTATTTT.

The gene calls are TRBV29-1 and TRBJ2-7; 7 bases match TRBD1. CDR1 is SQVTM, CDR2 ANQGSEA, per germline. V was pared by 2 bases and J by 6 bases, with 4 bases of the junction left unmatched. CDR3 size: 12 residues. CDR3 coding DNA: TGCAGCGTTGAACAGGGGGAAGGCGAGCAGTACTTC. Amino acid sequence: CSVEQGEGEQYF.

V and J are TRBV6-5 and TRBJ2-7; D gene ambiguous. V gave up 4 bases and J gave up 6 bases, with 16 bases separating them. CDR3 length: 14 residues. Germline CDR1 reads MNHEY; CDR2 reads SVGAGI. CDR3 sequence reads: CASSSHPPESEQYF. The CDR3 bases are TGTGCCAGCAGTTCACACCCCCCGGAGAGCGAGCAGTACTTC.

This chain joins TRBV7-9 and TRBJ2-4; D might be TRBD1 (8 bases). The ends were cut back, 5 bases at V and 13 bases at J, with 27 bases in the middle. Germline V gene lookup returns CDR1 SEHNR and CDR2 FQNEAQ (reference sequence). The length of the CDR3 is 16 residues. The CDR3 DNA sequence: TGTGCCAGCAGCCACACAGGGGGACGGCGGGAGACGCAACAGTACTTC. Translation: CASSHTGGRRETQQYF. The full variable domain, its missing parts supplied by reference TRBV7-9 and TRBJ2-4, is DTGVSQNPRHKITKRGQNVTFRCDPISEHNRLYWYRQTLGQGPEFLTYFQNEAQLEKSRLLSDRFSAERPKGSFSTLEIQRTEQGDSAMYLCASSHTGGRRETQQYFGAGTRLSVL.

The rearrangement uses TRBV28 and TRBJ2-1; 11 bases are shared with TRBD2. Unmatched junction bases numbered 4, after V lost 3 bases and J lost 3 bases. In germline, CDR1 is MDHEN, CDR2 SYDVKM. CDR3 length: 16 amino acids. This chain's CDR3 is CASSLGSGRGYNEQFF. Written as DNA, the CDR3 is TGTGCCAGCAGTTTGGGTAGCGGGAGGGGCTACAATGAGCAGTTCTTC.

This clonotype occurred many times. The chain is built from TRBV27 and TRBJ2-2; no clear D gene. The V gene lost 2 bases and the J gene lost 2 bases, with 6 bases spanning the gap. This CDR3 region has 14 residues. Germline lookup yields CDR1 MNHEY and CDR2 SMNVEV (reference sequence). The CDR3 here is CASSLGTNTGELFF. CDR3 DNA sequence: TGTGCCAGCAGTTTAGGCACCAACACCGGGGAGCTGTTTTTT.

This clonotype was detected only a few times. V and J are TRBV7-2 and TRBJ2-7; D is unclear. CDR1 SGHTA and CDR2 FQGNSA come from the germline V gene. The length of the CDR3 is 13 residues. The V and J ends lost 2 bases and 4 bases respectively, with 9 bases between them. The CDR3 DNA reads as TGTGCCAGCAGCTTACGGGCGGTGTACGAGCAGTACTTC. Translation: CASSLRAVYEQYF.

V is TRBV5-4 and J is TRBJ2-2; 9 bases are shared with TRBD1. The CDR3 sequence is 15 residues long. V shed 4 bases and J 6 bases; nucleotides not matched to a gene: 7. CDR1 and CDR2 from the germline V gene are SGHNT and YYREEE (reference sequence). The CDR3 DNA reads as TGTGCCAGCAGCGCCGGGACAGGGCGGGCCGGGGAGCTGTTTTTT. It translates to CASSAGTGRAGELFF.